The 20 T cell receptor beta chains below were found in one sample sequenced in a study of blood T cell repertoires in COVID-19. Assay used: immunoSEQ multiplex PCR; TCRdb lists only in-frame clones, some missing. The sample shows 70,000 to 85,000 clones, over 80% of them seen only once. The sample consisted of peripheral blood. The receptors come from a human donor in a cohort sampled during active COVID-19.

The chain carries TRBV30 and TRBJ1-5; 8 bases align to TRBD1. V was pared by 0 bases and J by 3 bases, with 1 base of the junction left unmatched. The CDR3 runs 14 residues. The germline gives CDR1 GTSNPN, CDR2 SVGIG (reference sequence). The CDR3 reads CAWSVQGVNQPQHF. CDR3 in DNA: TGTGCCTGGAGTGTACAGGGGGTCAATCAGCCCCAGCATTTT.

The chain joins TRBV7-8 to TRBJ2-7; 8 bases line up with TRBD2. The CDR3 sequence is 12 residues long. V was clipped by 5 bases and J by 6 bases; unmatched bases: 3. Germline values: CDR1 SGHVS, CDR2 FQNEAQ. The CDR3 DNA reads as TGTGCCAGCAGCCTAAGCGGGGGCGAGCAGTACTTC. This translates into CASSLSGGEQYF.

The chain uses TRBV6-5 and TRBJ2-5; 9 positions match TRBD1. Per germline, CDR1 MNHEY and CDR2 SVGAGI. The CDR3 runs 15 residues. The V gene end was trimmed by 2 bases and the J gene end by 5 bases; junction bases not matched to a gene: 6. The CDR3 loop is CASSYLGQGQETQYF. As DNA, the CDR3 is TGTGCCAGCAGTTACCTCGGACAGGGGCAGGAGACCCAGTACTTC.

This sequence joins TRBV7-9 and TRBJ2-7; 7 bases match TRBD1. Germline V gives CDR1 SEHNR, CDR2 FQNEAQ (reference sequence). Trimming removed 1 base from V and 3 bases from J; junction bases left unmatched: 9. There are 16 residues in the CDR3. The CDR3 protein is CASSLGGLTGIYEQYF. The CDR3 DNA reads as TGTGCCAGCAGCTTAGGCGGTCTGACAGGGATCTACGAGCAGTACTTC. Full variable domain (missing parts from reference TRBV7-9 and TRBJ2-7): DTGVSQNPRHKITKRGQNVTFRCDPISEHNRLYWYRQTLGQGPEFLTYFQNEAQLEKSRLLSDRFSAERPKGSFSTLEIQRTEQGDSAMYLCASSLGGLTGIYEQYFGPGTRLTVT.

V usage is TRBV28 and J usage is TRBJ1-2; 8 bases fit TRBD1. Germline V gene lookup returns CDR1 MDHEN and CDR2 SYDVKM. This CDR3 has 14 residues. V gave up 3 bases and J gave up 2 bases; unmatched junction bases: 2. CDR3 loop: CASSLTGVNYGYTF. The CDR3 nucleotides are TGTGCCAGCAGTTTGACAGGGGTAAACTATGGCTACACCTTC.

The J gene is TRBJ1-2, the V gene TRBV9; D is undetermined. This CDR3 spans 16 amino acids. The V gene's germline CDR1 is SGDLS and CDR2 YYNGEE. V dropped 3 bases and J dropped 0 bases, with 15 bases sitting between them. CDR3 amino acids: CASSEPEDGANYGYTF. DNA for the CDR3: TGTGCCAGCAGCGAACCGGAGGACGGAGCTAACTATGGCTACACCTTC.

The chain couples TRBV5-4 to TRBJ1-1; D gene unclear. Germline V lookup: CDR1 SGHNT, CDR2 YYREEE (reference sequence). This CDR3 region has 13 residues. The ends were cut back, 4 bases at V and 1 base at J, with 8 bases in the middle. DNA for the CDR3: TGTGCCAGCAGCATATACGGGAACACTGAAGCTTTCTTT. It encodes CASSIYGNTEAFF. Based on the CDR3 plus reference TRBV5-4 and TRBJ1-1, the full variable domain is ETGVTQSPTHLIKTRGQQVTLRCSSQSGHNTVSWYQQALGQGPQFIFQYYREEENGRGNFPPRFSGLQFPNYSSELNVNALELDDSALYLCASSIYGNTEAFFGQGTRLTVV.

This clone has only one observation. The chain has TRBV5-1 and TRBJ2-2; the match to TRBD1 covers 8 bases. The CDR3 runs to 15 residues. The ends lost 5 bases at V and 5 bases at J; junction bases unmatched: 8. CDR1 SGHRS and CDR2 YFSETQ come from the germline V gene. The CDR3 region has the DNA TGCGCCAGCAGACCAGGACAGGGAGGTACCGGGGAGCTGTTTTTT. Its protein is CASRPGQGGTGELFF.

This sequence joins TRBV2 and TRBJ1-6, with no clear D. The CDR3 covers 15 residues. V lost 2 bases and J lost 7, with 12 bases in between. Germline lookup yields CDR1 SNHLY and CDR2 FYNNEI. This CDR3 reads CASSENWASNSPLHF. The CDR3 DNA reads TGTGCCAGCAGTGAAAATTGGGCGAGCAATTCACCCCTCCACTTT.

In nucleotides, the CDR3 is TGTGCCACGGGTGGAGGGAGAATCATTGGCGAGCAGTACTTC. This gives the protein CATGGGRIIGEQYF. The chain couples TRBV6-6 to TRBJ2-7, with a weak D call TRBD2 (6 bases). The germline V gene has CDR1 MNHNY and CDR2 SVGAGI (reference sequence). The CDR3 runs 14 residues. The V end lost 10 bases, the J end lost 6 bases, and 22 bases lay between the germline ends.

The chain is built from TRBV29-1 and TRBJ2-7, with TRBD1 matching over 8 bases. This CDR3 has 12 residues. Unmatched junction bases numbered 6, after V lost 6 bases and J lost 5 bases. CDR1 is SQVTM, CDR2 ANQGSEA, per germline. The CDR3 sequence is CSVRTGIHEQYF. In DNA form, the CDR3 reads TGCAGCGTCAGGACAGGGATCCACGAGCAGTACTTC.

V is TRBV5-1 and J is TRBJ2-2; maybe TRBD1 (5 bases). This CDR3 contains 14 residues. Germline CDR1 is SGHRS and CDR2 is YFSETQ. The V end lost 4 bases, the J end lost 7 bases, and 14 bases lay between the germline ends. The CDR3 nucleotides read TGCGCCAGCAGCCCCAGGGTGGGGCACGGGGAGCTGTTTTTT. Its translation: CASSPRVGHGELFF.

V is TRBV27 and J is TRBJ2-2; D perhaps matches TRBD1 (6 bases). CDR1 and CDR2 from the germline V gene are MNHEY and SMNVEV (reference sequence). The length of the CDR3 is 15 residues. V lost 6 bases to trimming and J lost 5 bases, with 16 bases between them. CDR3 sequence reads: CASSPDRPGTGELFF. The CDR3 DNA sequence: TGTGCCAGCAGCCCGGACAGACCCGGAACCGGGGAGCTGTTTTTT.

This clone has a single count. The chain combines TRBV7-3 with TRBJ2-1; 8 bases map to TRBD1. CDR1 and CDR2 from the germline V gene are SGHTA and FQGTGA. V dropped 2 bases and J dropped 10; count of bases not matched to a gene: 1. The length of the CDR3 is 12 residues. CDR3 sequence reads: CASSLSGGEQFF. The CDR3 DNA sequence: TGTGCCAGCAGCTTATCAGGGGGCGAGCAGTTCTTC. Looking up the rest from reference TRBV7-3 and TRBJ2-1 gives the full variable domain: GAGVSQTPSNKVTEKGKYVELRCDPISGHTALYWYRQSLGQGPEFLIYFQGTGAADDSGLPNDRFFAVRPEGSVSTLKIQRTERGDSAVYLCASSLSGGEQFFGPGTRLTVL.

The V gene is TRBV6-2 or TRBV6-3, the J gene TRBJ2-3, with D maybe TRBD1 (6 bases). V was trimmed by 0 bases and J by 2 bases, leaving 18 bases between them. The length of the CDR3 is 18 residues. CDR1 and CDR2 (germline): MNHEY, SVGEGT. Written as DNA, the CDR3 is TGTGCCAGCAGTTACTCACAGGGCCCCAGGGCTAACACAGATACGCAGTATTTT. It specifies CASSYSQGPRANTDTQYF.

This clone was counted a few times. The CDR3 coding sequence is TGTGCCAGCAGCGTAGACCACCTGGAGGGAAACACCATATATTTT. It specifies CASSVDHLEGNTIYF. The V and J genes are TRBV9 and TRBJ1-3; D is ambiguous. The CDR3 covers 15 residues. V lost 0 bases and J lost 4, with 11 bases in between. Germline assignment: CDR1 SGDLS and CDR2 YYNGEE. The whole variable domain, filled in from reference TRBV9 and TRBJ1-3, reads DSGVTQTPKHLITATGQRVTLRCSPRSGDLSVYWYQQSLDQGLQFLIQYYNGEERAKGNILERFSAQQFPDLHSELNLSSLELGDSALYFCASSVDHLEGNTIYFGEGSWLTVV.

The chain carries TRBV29-1 and TRBJ1-1; D possibly corresponds to TRBD1 (6 bases). The CDR3 is 12 residues long. V dropped 6 bases and J dropped 4 bases, with 12 bases sitting between them. The germline gives CDR1 SQVTM, CDR2 ANQGSEA. The CDR3 reads CSVRGGATEAFF. The CDR3 bases are TGCAGCGTGAGGGGGGGGGCCACTGAAGCTTTCTTT. Supplemented by reference TRBV29-1 and TRBJ1-1, the full variable domain reads SAVISQKPSRDICQRGTSLTIQCQVDSQVTMMFWYRQQPGQSLTLIATANQGSEATYESGFVIDKFPISRPNLTFSTLTVSNMSPEDSSIYLCSVRGGATEAFFGQGTRLTVV.

V gene TRBV5-4 combines with J gene TRBJ2-1; the D gene is possibly TRBD1 (5 bases). The V gene lost 4 bases and the J gene lost 5 bases, with 16 bases spanning the gap. Per germline, CDR1 SGHNT and CDR2 YYREEE (reference sequence). CDR3 size: 15 residues. CDR3 sequence: CASSPVSVGDNEQFF. In nucleotides, the CDR3 is TGTGCCAGCAGCCCCGTCTCCGTAGGGGACAATGAGCAGTTCTTC.

The table lists this clone with a count of one. V usage is TRBV5-1 and J usage is TRBJ2-3; weak D call: TRBD1 (6 bases). The CDR3 sequence is 13 residues long. V was cut by 4 bases and J by 4 bases, with 10 bases left in between. CDR1 is SGHRS and CDR2 is YFSETQ in the germline V gene. CDR3 in amino acids: CASSPSGADTQYF. The CDR3 region has the DNA TGCGCCAGCAGCCCTTCAGGGGCAGATACGCAGTATTTT.

The chain combines TRBV30 with TRBJ1-1, with TRBD1 as a possible D gene (6 bases). V was cut by 2 bases and J by 6 bases, with 13 bases left in between. The CDR3 consists of 13 residues. Germline CDR1 reads GTSNPN; CDR2 reads SVGIG (reference sequence). CDR3 region: CAWSMGRGAEAFF. CDR3 DNA sequence: TGTGCCTGGAGTATGGGCAGGGGCGCTGAAGCTTTCTTT.